Listed below are T cell receptor beta chains from one sample, sequenced in a study of beta chain features in type 1 diabetes. The data were produced by immunoSEQ multiplex PCR, yet TCRdb's version contains in-frame clones alone and is incomplete. The sample contains hundreds of thousands of clones, roughly 16% of which appear only once. What was sequenced was naive CD4+ T cells from blood. Receptors were obtained from a man aged 18 to 29 in good health. The CDR3 runs from the conserved cysteine through the conserved F or W. D genes are given only for firm matches. Some rows mark clone size as missing; the rest say once, few, many or name a class of expanded clone.

J,D,V,size,CDR3,DNA
TRBJ1-1,.,TRBV30,few,CAWSREHTEAFF,TGTGCCTGGAGCAGGGAACATACTGAAGCTTTCTTT
TRBJ2-1,TRBD1,TRBV5-1,few,CASSWGQINEQFF,TGCGCCAGCAGCTGGGGACAGATCAATGAGCAGTTCTTC
TRBJ1-5,.,TRBV27,few,CASSSLSNSNQPQHF,TGTGCCAGCAGTTCCCTATCAAATAGCAATCAGCCCCAGCATTTT
TRBJ1-5,.,TRBV5-1,few,CASSLDGQGKGQPQHF,TGCGCCAGCAGCTTGGACGGGCAGGGGAAAGGTCAGCCCCAGCATTTT
TRBJ2-1,TRBD1,TRBV2,few,CASRPDRGSYNEQFF,TGTGCCAGCAGGCCCGACAGGGGCTCCTACAATGAGCAGTTCTTC
TRBJ2-7,.,TRBV7-9,few,CASSLTGYEQYF,TGTGCCAGCAGCTTGACAGGCTACGAGCAGTACTTC
TRBJ1-5,TRBD1,TRBV7-9,few,CASSPGQGPQHF,TGTGCCAGCAGCCCTGGACAGGGTCCCCAGCATTTT
TRBJ2-7,.,TRBV4-2,.,CASSQDGGETYEQYF,TGTGCCAGCAGCCAAGATGGCGGGGAAACCTACGAGCAGTACTTC
TRBJ2-1,.,TRBV4-1,few,CASSQPGQSSYNEQFF,TGCGCCAGCAGCCAGCCGGGACAATCTTCCTACAATGAGCAGTTCTTC
TRBJ1-1,TRBD1,TRBV7-3,once,CASSLTRDSEAFF,TGTGCCAGCAGCCTAACTCGGGACAGTGAAGCTTTCTTT
TRBJ2-7,.,TRBV7-8,.,CASRVTDSLLVEQYF,TGTGCCAGCAGGGTAACGGACAGTTTGCTTGTCGAGCAGTACTTC
TRBJ2-4,.,TRBV23-1,many,CASSQSDKNIQYF,TGCGCCAGCAGTCAATCCGACAAAAACATTCAGTACTTC
TRBJ2-3,.,TRBV7-2,.,CASSLFADTQYF,TGTGCCAGCAGCTTATTCGCAGATACGCAGTATTTT
TRBJ2-4,TRBD2,TRBV27,few,CASSPLGLAVAKNIQYF,TGTGCCAGCAGTCCCTTAGGACTAGCGGTAGCCAAAAACATTCAGTACTTC
TRBJ2-7,TRBD1,TRBV19,.,CASSIGPGQSYEQYF,TGTGCCAGTAGTATAGGGCCGGGACAGTCCTACGAGCAGTACTTC
TRBJ1-2,.,TRBV9,.,CASSVNYDYGYTF,TGTGCCAGCAGCGTAAATTACGACTATGGCTACACCTTC
TRBJ2-1,TRBD1,TRBV4-3,.,CASSQDDLVGQGVRTSYNEQFF,TGCGCCAGCAGCCAAGATGATTTAGTGGGTCAGGGGGTGAGGACATCCTACAATGAGCAGTTCTTC
TRBJ2-7,.,TRBV28,few,CASSLQEGEQYF,TGTGCCAGCAGTTTACAAGAGGGTGAGCAGTACTTC
TRBJ2-2,.,TRBV9,.,CASSVIDTGELFF,TGTGCCAGCAGCGTAATTGACACCGGGGAGCTGTTTTTT
TRBJ2-7,.,TRBV28,few,CASSDPRGYEQYF,TGTGCCAGCAGTGACCCCCGGGGTTACGAGCAGTACTTC
TRBJ1-1,.,TRBV7-9,.,CASSNTEAFF,TGTGCCAGTAGTAACACTGAAGCTTTCTTT
TRBJ2-2,.,TRBV27,few,CASSFRVLQGRTGELFF,TGTGCCAGCAGTTTCCGCGTACTACAGGGTAGAACCGGGGAGCTGTTTTTT
TRBJ2-7,TRBD2,TRBV28,once,CASSSLGTSSNREQYF,TGTGCCAGCAGTTCACTCGGGACTAGCTCCAATCGCGAGCAGTACTTC
TRBJ2-3,TRBD1,TRBV29-1,few,CSVEPGTGRTDTQYF,TGCAGCGTGGAACCCGGGACAGGTCGAACAGATACGCAGTATTTT
TRBJ2-1,.,TRBV6-6,few,CASSYSGWGSYNEQFF,TGTGCCAGCAGTTACTCCGGCTGGGGCTCCTACAATGAGCAGTTCTTC
TRBJ1-2,.,TRBV27,few,CASSLSFQEYYGYTF,TGTGCCAGCAGTTTATCCTTTCAGGAGTACTATGGCTACACCTTC
TRBJ2-4,TRBD1,TRBV7-6,.,CASSLGHYRGKGDKNIQYF,TGTGCCAGCAGCTTAGGCCACTACAGGGGGAAGGGGGACAAAAACATTCAGTACTTC
TRBJ1-2,.,TRBV7-9,.,CASSLGQTPYGYTF,TGTGCCAGCAGCTTAGGGCAGACACCCTATGGCTACACCTTC
TRBJ1-5,TRBD1,TRBV29-1,.,CSVGTGGNQPQHF,TGCAGCGTTGGGACAGGGGGCAATCAGCCCCAGCATTTT
TRBJ1-2,.,TRBV29-1,.,CSVFDRYGDYGYTF,TGCAGCGTTTTCGACAGGTACGGAGACTATGGCTACACCTTC
TRBJ2-7,TRBD1,TRBV2,.,CASSESGTGGREQYF,TGTGCCAGCAGTGAATCAGGGACAGGGGGTCGCGAGCAGTACTTC
TRBJ1-2,TRBD1,TRBV28,few,CASSLRSRQGGGYTF,TGTGCCAGCAGTTTAAGGTCGCGACAGGGTGGTGGCTACACCTTC
TRBJ2-3,.,TRBV18,few,CASSPVNFVSETQYF,TGTGCCAGCTCACCAGTCAACTTCGTCAGCGAAACGCAGTATTTT
TRBJ1-3,.,TRBV7-2,few,CASSLGLRHSSGNTIYF,TGTGCCAGCAGCTTAGGACTCAGGCATAGCTCTGGAAACACCATATATTTT
TRBJ2-3,.,TRBV11-2,.,CASSLRRDTQYF,TGTGCCAGCAGCTTAAGGCGAGATACGCAGTATTTT
TRBJ1-4,.,TRBV2,few,CASSVAGRSNEKLFF,TGTGCCAGCAGTGTAGCAGGCAGGAGTAATGAAAAACTGTTTTTT
TRBJ2-1,.,TRBV4-3,few,CASSQGNRVGVSSYNEQFF,TGCGCCAGCAGCCAAGGAAACAGAGTTGGGGTTAGCTCCTACAATGAGCAGTTCTTC
TRBJ1-1,TRBD1,TRBV4-1,.,CASSRTPGQGAVNTEAFF,TGCGCCAGCAGCCGTACCCCGGGACAGGGGGCGGTGAACACTGAAGCTTTCTTT
TRBJ2-6,.,TRBV9,few,CASSVRASGANVLTF,TGTGCCAGCAGCGTAAGGGCTTCTGGGGCCAACGTCCTGACTTTC
TRBJ2-3,.,TRBV4-2,few,CASSQGRAGADTQYF,TGTGCCAGCAGCCAAGGACGGGCCGGTGCAGATACGCAGTATTTT
TRBJ2-7,TRBD2,TRBV18,few,CASSPLAGGNIYEQYF,TGTGCCAGCTCACCACTAGCGGGAGGGAATATCTACGAGCAGTACTTC
TRBJ1-3,.,TRBV11-3,.,CASSPSGSGNTIYF,TGTGCCAGCAGTCCCTCGGGATCTGGAAACACCATATATTTT
TRBJ2-7,TRBD1,TRBV7-9,few,CASRSGTGDYEQYF,TGTGCCAGCAGATCCGGGACAGGGGACTACGAGCAGTACTTC
TRBJ2-3,.,TRBV7-9,few,CASSLSRLVEGPKTDTQYF,TGTGCCAGCAGCTTGAGTCGGTTGGTAGAGGGGCCAAAGACAGATACGCAGTATTTT
TRBJ2-7,TRBD1,TRBV4-3,.,CASSPSYRGSEQYF,TGCGCCAGCAGCCCGAGCTACAGGGGTAGCGAGCAGTACTTC